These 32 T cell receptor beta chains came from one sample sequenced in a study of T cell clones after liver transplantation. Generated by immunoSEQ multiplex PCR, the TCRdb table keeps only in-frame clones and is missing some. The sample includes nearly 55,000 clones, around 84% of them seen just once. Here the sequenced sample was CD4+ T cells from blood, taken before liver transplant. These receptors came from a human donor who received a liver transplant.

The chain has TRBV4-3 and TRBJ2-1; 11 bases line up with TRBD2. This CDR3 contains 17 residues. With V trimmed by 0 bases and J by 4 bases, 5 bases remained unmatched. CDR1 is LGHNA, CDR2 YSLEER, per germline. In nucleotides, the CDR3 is TGCGCCAGCAGCCAAGATAGCGGGGGGGCCCGGTACAATGAGCAGTTCTTC. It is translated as CASSQDSGGARYNEQFF.

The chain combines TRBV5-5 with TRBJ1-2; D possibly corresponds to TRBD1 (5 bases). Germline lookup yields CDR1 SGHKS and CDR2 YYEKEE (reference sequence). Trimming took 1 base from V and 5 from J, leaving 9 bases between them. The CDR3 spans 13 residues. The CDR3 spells CASSLQGRYGYTF. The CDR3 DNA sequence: TGTGCCAGCAGCTTGCAGGGCCGTTATGGCTACACCTTC.

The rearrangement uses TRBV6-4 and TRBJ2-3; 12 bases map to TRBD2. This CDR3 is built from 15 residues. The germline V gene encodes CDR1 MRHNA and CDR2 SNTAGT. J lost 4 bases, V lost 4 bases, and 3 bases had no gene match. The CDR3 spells CASSVTSGRADTQYF. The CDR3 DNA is TGTGCCAGCAGTGTGACTAGCGGGAGAGCAGATACGCAGTATTTT.

The CDR3 DNA follows: TGTGCCAGCAGCTCCGGGACAGGGGGACGGGAGACCCAGTACTTC. Residues: CASSSGTGGRETQYF. V gene TRBV11-3 combines with J gene TRBJ2-5, with 11 bases identical to TRBD1. Germline V gives CDR1 SGHNT, CDR2 YENEEA. J was trimmed by 5 bases and V by 4 bases; bases with no gene match: 6. This CDR3 spans 15 amino acids.

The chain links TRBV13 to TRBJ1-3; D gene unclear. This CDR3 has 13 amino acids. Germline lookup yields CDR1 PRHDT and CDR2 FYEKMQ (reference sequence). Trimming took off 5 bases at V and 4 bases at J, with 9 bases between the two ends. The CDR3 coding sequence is TGTGCCAGCAGCCCCCAAGGAGGAAACACCATATATTTT. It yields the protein CASSPQGGNTIYF.

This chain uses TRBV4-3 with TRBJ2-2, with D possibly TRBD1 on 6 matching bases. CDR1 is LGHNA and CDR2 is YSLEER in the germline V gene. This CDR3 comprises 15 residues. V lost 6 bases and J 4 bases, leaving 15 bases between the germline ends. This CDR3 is CASSPFRGGTGELFF. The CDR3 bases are TGCGCCAGCAGTCCTTTTCGAGGGGGCACCGGGGAGCTGTTTTTT.

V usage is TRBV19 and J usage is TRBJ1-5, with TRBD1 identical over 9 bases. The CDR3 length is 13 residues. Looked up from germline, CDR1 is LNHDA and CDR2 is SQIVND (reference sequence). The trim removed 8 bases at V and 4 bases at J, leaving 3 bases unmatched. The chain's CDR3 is CASGTGRNQPQHF. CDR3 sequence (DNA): TGTGCCAGTGGGACAGGGAGGAATCAGCCCCAGCATTTT. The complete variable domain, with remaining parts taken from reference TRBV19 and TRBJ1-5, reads DGGITQSPKYLFRKEGQNVTLSCEQNLNHDAMYWYRQDPGQGLRLIYYSQIVNDFQKGDIAEGYSVSREKKESFPLTVTSAQKNPTAFYLCASGTGRNQPQHFGDGTRLSIL.

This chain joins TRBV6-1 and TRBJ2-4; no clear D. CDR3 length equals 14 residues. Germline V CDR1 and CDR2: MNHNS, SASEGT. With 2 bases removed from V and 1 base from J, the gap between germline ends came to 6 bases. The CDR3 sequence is CASSERWAKNIQYF. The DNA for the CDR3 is TGTGCCAGCAGTGAAAGGTGGGCCAAAAACATTCAGTACTTC.

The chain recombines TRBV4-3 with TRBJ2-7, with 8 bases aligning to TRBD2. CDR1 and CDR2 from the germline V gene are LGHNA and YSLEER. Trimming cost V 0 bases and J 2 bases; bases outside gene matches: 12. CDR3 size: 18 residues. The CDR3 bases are TGCGCCAGCAGCCAAGATCATGTAGCGGCGGGAGGAACCTACGAGCAGTACTTC. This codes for CASSQDHVAAGGTYEQYF.

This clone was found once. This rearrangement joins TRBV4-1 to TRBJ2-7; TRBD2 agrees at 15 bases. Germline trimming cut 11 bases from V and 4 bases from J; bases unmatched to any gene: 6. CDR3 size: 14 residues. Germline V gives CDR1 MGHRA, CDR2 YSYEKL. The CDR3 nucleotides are TGCGCCGTACGGACTAGCGGGGGGGGGTACGAGCAGTACTTC. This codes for CAVRTSGGGYEQYF.

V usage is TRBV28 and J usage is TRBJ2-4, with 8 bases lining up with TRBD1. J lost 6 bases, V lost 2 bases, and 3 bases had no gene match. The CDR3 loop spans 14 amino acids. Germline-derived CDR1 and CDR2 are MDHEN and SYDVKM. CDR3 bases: TGTGCCAGCAGTTTACAGGGGGCCGCAAACATTCAGTACTTC. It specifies CASSLQGAANIQYF. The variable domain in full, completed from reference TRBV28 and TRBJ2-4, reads DVKVTQSSRYLVKRTGEKVFLECVQDMDHENMFWYRQDPGLGLRLIYFSYDVKMKEKGDIPEGYSVSREKKERFSLILESASTNQTSMYLCASSLQGAANIQYFGAGTRLSVL.

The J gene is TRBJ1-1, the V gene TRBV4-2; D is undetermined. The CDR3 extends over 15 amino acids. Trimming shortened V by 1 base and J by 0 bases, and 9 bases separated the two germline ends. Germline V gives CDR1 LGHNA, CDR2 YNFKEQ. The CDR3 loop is CASSQGPEMNTEAFF. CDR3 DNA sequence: TGTGCCAGCAGCCAAGGTCCGGAAATGAACACTGAAGCTTTCTTT.

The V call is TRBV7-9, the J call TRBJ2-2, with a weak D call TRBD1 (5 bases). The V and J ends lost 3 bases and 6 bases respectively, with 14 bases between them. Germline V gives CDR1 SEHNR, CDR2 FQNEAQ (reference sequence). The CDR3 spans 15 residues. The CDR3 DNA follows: TGTGCCAGCAGCTTCGGCAGGGTGAATGCCGGGGAGCTGTTTTTT. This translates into CASSFGRVNAGELFF. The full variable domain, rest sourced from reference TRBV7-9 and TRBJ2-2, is DTGVSQNPRHKITKRGQNVTFRCDPISEHNRLYWYRQTLGQGPEFLTYFQNEAQLEKSRLLSDRFSAERPKGSFSTLEIQRTEQGDSAMYLCASSFGRVNAGELFFGEGSRLTVL.

The CDR3 DNA sequence: TGTGCCAGCAGCCCGACCCGCTTGGGGGGATGTAGTGAAAAACTGTTTTTT. Translation gives CASSPTRLGGCSEKLFF. The chain employs TRBV21-1 and TRBJ1-4. TRBV21-1 is marked as a pseudogene. The CDR3 sequence is 17 residues long.

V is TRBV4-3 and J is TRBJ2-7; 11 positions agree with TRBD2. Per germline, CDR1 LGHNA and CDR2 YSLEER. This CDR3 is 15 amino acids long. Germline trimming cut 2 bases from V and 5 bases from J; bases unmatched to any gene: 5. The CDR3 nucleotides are TGCGCCAGCAGCCAAAGACTAGCGGGGTTTAACGAGCAGTACTTC. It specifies CASSQRLAGFNEQYF.

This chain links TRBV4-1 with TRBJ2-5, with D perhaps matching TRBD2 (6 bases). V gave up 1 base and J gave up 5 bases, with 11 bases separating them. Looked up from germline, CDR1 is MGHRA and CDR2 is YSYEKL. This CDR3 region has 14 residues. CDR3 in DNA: TGCGCCAGCAGCCAAGTTGGGACTTTGGAGACCCAGTACTTC. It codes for CASSQVGTLETQYF.

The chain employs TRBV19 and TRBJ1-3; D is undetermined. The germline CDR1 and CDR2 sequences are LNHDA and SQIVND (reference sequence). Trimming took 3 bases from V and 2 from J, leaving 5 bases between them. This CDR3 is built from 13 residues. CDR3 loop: CASSIRPGNTIYF. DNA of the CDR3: TGTGCCAGTAGTATCCGGCCTGGAAACACCATATATTTT.

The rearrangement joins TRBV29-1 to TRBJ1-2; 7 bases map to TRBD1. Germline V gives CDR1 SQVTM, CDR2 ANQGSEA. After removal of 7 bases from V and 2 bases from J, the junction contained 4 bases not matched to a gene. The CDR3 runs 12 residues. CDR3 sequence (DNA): TGCAGCGCCGGGACAGAAAACTATGGCTACACCTTC. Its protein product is CSAGTENYGYTF.

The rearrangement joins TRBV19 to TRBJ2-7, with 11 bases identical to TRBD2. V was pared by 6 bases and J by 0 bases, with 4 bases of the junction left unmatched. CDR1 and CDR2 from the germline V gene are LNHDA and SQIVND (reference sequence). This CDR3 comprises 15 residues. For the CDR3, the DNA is TGTGCCAGTAGCATACTAGCGGGGGACTCCTACGAGCAGTACTTC. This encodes CASSILAGDSYEQYF.

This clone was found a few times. The CDR3 coding sequence is TGTGCCAGAGAACTCCCGGGCTTCGATTTAAAGGGCTACACCTTC. Its protein product is CARELPGFDLKGYTF. This chain joins TRBV2 and TRBJ1-2; D is undetermined. Germline CDR1 and CDR2: SNHLY and FYNNEI. Trimming pared 9 bases from V and 8 bases from J, leaving 25 bases between. CDR3 size: 15 residues.

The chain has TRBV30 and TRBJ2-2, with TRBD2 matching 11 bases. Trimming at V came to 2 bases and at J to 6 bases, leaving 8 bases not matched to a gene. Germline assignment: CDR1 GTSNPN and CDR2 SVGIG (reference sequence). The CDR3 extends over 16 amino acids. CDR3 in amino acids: CAWSPPPSGRSGELFF. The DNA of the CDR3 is TGTGCCTGGAGTCCACCCCCTAGCGGGAGGTCCGGGGAGCTGTTTTTT.

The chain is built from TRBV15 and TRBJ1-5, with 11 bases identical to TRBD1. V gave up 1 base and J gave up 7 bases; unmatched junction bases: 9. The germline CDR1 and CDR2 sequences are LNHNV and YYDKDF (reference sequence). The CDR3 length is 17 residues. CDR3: CATSRVGTGGSGQPQHF. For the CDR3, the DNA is TGTGCCACCAGCAGAGTTGGGACAGGGGGATCGGGGCAGCCCCAGCATTTT.

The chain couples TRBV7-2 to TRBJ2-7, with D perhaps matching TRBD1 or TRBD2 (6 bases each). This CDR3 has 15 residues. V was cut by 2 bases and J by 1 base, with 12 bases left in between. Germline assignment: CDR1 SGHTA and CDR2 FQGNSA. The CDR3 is CASSLSGGPSYEQYF. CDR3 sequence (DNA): TGTGCCAGCAGCTTAAGTGGGGGGCCTTCCTACGAGCAGTACTTC.

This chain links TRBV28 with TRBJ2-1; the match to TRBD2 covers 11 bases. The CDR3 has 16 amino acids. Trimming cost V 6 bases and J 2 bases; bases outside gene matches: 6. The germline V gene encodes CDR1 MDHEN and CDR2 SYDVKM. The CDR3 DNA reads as TGTGCCAGCAGCCCGGGACTAGCGGACCCCTACAATGAGCAGTTCTTC. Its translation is CASSPGLADPYNEQFF.

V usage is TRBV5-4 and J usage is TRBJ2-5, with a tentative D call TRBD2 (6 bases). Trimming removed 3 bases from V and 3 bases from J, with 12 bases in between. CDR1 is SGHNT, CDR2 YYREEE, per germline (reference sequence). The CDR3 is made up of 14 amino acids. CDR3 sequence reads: CASSWKTGEETQYF. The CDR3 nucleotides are TGTGCCAGCAGCTGGAAGACGGGAGAAGAGACCCAGTACTTC.

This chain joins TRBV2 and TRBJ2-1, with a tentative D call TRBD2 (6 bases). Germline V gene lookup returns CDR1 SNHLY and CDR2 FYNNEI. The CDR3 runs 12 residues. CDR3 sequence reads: CATPGVGNEQFF. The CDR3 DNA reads TGTGCAACCCCGGGGGTGGGCAATGAGCAGTTCTTC.

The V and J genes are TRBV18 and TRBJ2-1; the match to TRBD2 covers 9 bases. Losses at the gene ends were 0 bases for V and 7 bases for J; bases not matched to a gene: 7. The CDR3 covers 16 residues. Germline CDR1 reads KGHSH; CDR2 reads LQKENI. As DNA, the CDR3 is TGTGCCAGCTCACCACCAGCGGGAGGTTATAGGAATGAGCAGTTCTTC. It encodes CASSPPAGGYRNEQFF.

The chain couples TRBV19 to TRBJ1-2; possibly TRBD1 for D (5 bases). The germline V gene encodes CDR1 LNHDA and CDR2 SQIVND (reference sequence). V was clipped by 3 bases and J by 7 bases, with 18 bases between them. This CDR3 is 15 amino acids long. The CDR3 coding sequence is TGTGCCAGTAGTATTGAAGAGACAGTGTTTGGTGGCTACACCTTC. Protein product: CASSIEETVFGGYTF. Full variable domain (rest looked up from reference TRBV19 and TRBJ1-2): DGGITQSPKYLFRKEGQNVTLSCEQNLNHDAMYWYRQDPGQGLRLIYYSQIVNDFQKGDIAEGYSVSREKKESFPLTVTSAQKNPTAFYLCASSIEETVFGGYTFGSGTRLTVV.

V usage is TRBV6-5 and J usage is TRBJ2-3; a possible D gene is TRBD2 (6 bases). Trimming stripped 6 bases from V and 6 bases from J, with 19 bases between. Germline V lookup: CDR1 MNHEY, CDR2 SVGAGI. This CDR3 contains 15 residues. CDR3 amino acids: CASSGAEGVGDTQYF. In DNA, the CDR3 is TGTGCCAGCAGCGGGGCGGAGGGAGTAGGTGATACGCAGTATTTT.

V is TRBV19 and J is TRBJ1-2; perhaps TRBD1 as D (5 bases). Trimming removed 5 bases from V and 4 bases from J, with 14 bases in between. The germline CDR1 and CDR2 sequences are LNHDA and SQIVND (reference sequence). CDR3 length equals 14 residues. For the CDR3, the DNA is TGTGCCAGTAGTCCGGGCAGGGTTGCCTATGGCTACACCTTC. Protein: CASSPGRVAYGYTF.

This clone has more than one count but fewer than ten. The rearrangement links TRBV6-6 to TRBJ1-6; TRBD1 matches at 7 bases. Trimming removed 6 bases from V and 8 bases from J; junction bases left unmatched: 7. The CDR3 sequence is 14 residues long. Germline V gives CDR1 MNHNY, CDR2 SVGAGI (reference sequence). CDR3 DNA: TGTGCCAGCAGCAAATCAGGGGGTTATTCACCCCTCCACTTT. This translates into CASSKSGGYSPLHF.

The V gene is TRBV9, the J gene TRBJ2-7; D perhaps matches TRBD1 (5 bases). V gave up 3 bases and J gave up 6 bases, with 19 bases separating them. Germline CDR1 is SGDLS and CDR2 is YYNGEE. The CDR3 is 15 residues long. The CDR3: CASSASGWGWGEQYF. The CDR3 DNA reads TGTGCCAGCAGCGCCTCAGGGTGGGGTTGGGGCGAGCAGTACTTC.